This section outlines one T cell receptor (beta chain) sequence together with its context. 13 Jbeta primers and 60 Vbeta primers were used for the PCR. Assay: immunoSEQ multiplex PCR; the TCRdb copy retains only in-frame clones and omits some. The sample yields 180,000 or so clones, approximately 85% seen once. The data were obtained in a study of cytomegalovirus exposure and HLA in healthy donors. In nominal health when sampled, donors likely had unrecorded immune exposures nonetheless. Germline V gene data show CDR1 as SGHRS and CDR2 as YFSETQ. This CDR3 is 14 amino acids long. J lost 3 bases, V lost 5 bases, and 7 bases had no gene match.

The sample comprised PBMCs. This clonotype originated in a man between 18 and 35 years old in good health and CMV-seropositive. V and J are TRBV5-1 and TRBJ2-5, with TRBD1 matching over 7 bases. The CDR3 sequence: CASRTGTEKETQYF. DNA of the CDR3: TGCGCCAGCAGAACCGGGACAGAGAAAGAGACCCAGTACTTC.